This entry concerns a single TCR beta chain. What it binds is not known. The sample comes from a study of vaccination effects on CD4 cells after COVID-19. Study-level background: Vaccination of participants consisted of two doses of either the BNT162b2 or mRNA-1273 vaccine.

The data were produced by immunoSEQ multiplex PCR, yet TCRdb's version contains in-frame clones alone and is incomplete. The sample contains about 73,000 clones, under 85% of which appear only once. Expansion with viral peptide pools was applied to antigen-specific CD4+ T cells by the ViraFEST assay prior to sequencing. After less than 11 days in culture, the CD4+ T cells were isolated. Testing of the vaccine recipients showed negative nucleocapsid antibodies and no prior SARS-CoV-2 infection. The researchers cultured around 2 million PBMC per well with about 11 IU/ml IL-2 and roughly 10 ug/ml peptides. Both day 3 and day 7 saw half the medium replaced with IL-2 medium. Trimming left V 4 bases short and J 8 bases short, with 12 bases between. The CDR3 is 13 amino acids. Per the germline V gene, CDR1 is KGHSH and CDR2 is LQKENI.

The V gene is TRBV18, the J gene TRBJ1-5; D ambiguous. Source: CD4+ T cells from PBMCs cultured with HCoV-NL63 spike peptides, taken before COVID-19 vaccination. The source of this sequence is a human donor who received a COVID-19 vaccine. The CDR3 region is CASSQGFLEPQHF. The CDR3 nucleotides read TGTGCCAGCTCACAAGGCTTTCTCGAGCCCCAGCATTTT.